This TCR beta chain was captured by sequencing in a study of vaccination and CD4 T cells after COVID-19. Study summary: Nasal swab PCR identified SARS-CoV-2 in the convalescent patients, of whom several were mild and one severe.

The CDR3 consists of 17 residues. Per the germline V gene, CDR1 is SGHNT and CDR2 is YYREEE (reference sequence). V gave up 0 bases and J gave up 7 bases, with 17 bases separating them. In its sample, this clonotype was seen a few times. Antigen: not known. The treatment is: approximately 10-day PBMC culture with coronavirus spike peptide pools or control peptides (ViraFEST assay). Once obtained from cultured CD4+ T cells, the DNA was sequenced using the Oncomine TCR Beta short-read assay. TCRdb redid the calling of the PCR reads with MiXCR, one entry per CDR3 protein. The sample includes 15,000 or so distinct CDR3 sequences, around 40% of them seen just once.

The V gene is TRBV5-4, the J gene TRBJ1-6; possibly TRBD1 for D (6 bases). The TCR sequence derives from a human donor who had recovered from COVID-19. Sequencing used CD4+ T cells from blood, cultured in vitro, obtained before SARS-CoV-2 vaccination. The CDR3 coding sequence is TGTGCCAGCAGCTTGGCCAAGGGGGACGGTGGAAATTCACCCCTCCACTTT. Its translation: CASSLAKGDGGNSPLHF.